This TCR beta chain was documented in a study of cytomegalovirus exposure and HLA in healthy donors. Study findings and constraints: A later analysis found common viral pathogens apparently linked to several of the most significant clusters.

The PCR used 60 Vbeta and 13 Jbeta primers. Generated by immunoSEQ multiplex PCR, the TCRdb table keeps only in-frame clones and is missing some. Here the sample spans approximately 61,000 clones, approximately 78% being singletons. Concerning this clone itself: Its antigen remains unidentified.

The receptor's source is a man younger than 30 in good health and CMV-seropositive. The sample consisted of PBMCs.

The CDR3 sequence: CAWGAGGLGNEQFF. The DNA of the CDR3 is TGTGCCTGGGGTGCGGGGGGCTTAGGAAATGAGCAGTTCTTC. The V call is TRBV30, the J call TRBJ2-1; 8 nucleotides line up with TRBD2. V gave up 5 bases and J gave up 7 bases; unmatched junction bases: 10. Germline loops: CDR1 GTSNPN, CDR2 SVGIG (reference sequence). CDR3 length equals 14 residues.